This TCR beta chain is from a study of neurological immune-mediated disorders. With 10-nucleotide random UMIs included, cDNA was synthesized by 5'RACE. MiXCR, run by TCRdb on the 5' RACE reads, gives a single entry per CDR3 protein. The data contain 65,000 to 75,000 distinct CDR3 sequences, approximately 5% of them singletons. The unsorted libraries were made from 2 million PBMCs kept at -80 C. Study-level points and caveats: HTLV-1-associated myelopathy ranked highest for TCR clonal expansion and multiple sclerosis lowest, beneath healthy controls.

At least ten counts were recorded for this clonotype. Its antigen is unidentified. CDR1 SGHRS and CDR2 YFSETQ come from the germline V gene. CDR3 length equals 16 residues. Unmatched junction bases numbered 4, after V lost 5 bases and J lost 0 bases. V and J are TRBV5-1 and TRBJ2-3, with 12 bases that match TRBD2. The origin of this receptor is a woman aged 70 to 79 with multiple sclerosis. Sample: PBMCs. CDR3 DNA: TGCGCCAGCAGGACTAGCGGGAGAGTCAGCACAGATACGCAGTATTTT. As protein: CASRTSGRVSTDTQYF. The full variable domain, rest sourced from reference TRBV5-1 and TRBJ2-3, is KAGVTQTPRYLIKTRGQQVTLSCSPISGHRSVSWYQQTPGQGLQFLFEYFSETQRNKGNFPGRFSGRQFSNSRSEMNVSTLELGDSALYLCASRTSGRVSTDTQYFGPGTRLTVL.